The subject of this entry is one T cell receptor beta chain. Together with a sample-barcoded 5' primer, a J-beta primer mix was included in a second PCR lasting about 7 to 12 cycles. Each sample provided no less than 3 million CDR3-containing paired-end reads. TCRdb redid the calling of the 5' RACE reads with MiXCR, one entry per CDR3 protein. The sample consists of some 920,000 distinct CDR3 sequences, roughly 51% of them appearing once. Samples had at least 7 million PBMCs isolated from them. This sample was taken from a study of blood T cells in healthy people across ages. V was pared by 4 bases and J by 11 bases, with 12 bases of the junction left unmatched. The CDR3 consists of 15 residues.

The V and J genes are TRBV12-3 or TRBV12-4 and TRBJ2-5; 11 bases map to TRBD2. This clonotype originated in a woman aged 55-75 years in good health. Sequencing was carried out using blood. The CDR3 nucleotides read TGTGCCAGCAGTTCTCTAGCGGGAGGCCGACATGAGCAGTACTTC. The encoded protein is CASSSLAGGRHEQYF.